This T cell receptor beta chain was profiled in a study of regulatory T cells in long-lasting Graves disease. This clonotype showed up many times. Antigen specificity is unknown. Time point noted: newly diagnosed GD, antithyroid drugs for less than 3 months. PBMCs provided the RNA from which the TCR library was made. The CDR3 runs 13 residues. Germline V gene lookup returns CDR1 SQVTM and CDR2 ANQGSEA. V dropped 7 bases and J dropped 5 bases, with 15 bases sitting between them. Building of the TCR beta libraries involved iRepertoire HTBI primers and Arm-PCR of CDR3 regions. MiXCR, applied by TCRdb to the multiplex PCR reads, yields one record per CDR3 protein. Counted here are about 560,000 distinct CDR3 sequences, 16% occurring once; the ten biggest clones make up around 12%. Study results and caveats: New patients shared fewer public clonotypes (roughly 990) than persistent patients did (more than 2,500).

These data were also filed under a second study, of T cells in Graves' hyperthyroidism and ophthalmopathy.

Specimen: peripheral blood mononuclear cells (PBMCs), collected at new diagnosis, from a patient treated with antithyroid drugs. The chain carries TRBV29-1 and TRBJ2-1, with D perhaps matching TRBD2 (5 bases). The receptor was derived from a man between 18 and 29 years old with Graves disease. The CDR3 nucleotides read TGCAGCGCTCGAGAAGCGGCCAACAATGAGCAGTTCTTC. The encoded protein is CSAREAANNEQFF.